This entry lists 15 T cell receptor beta chains sequenced from one sample in a study of shared clonotypes between healthy human individuals (dated by TCRdb to 2018 to 2020). Library preparation employed the immunoSEQ multiplex PCR assay. TCRdb re-hosts the immuneACCESS table, in-frame sequences only. Its copies lack some clones; in the studies checked, an unresolved V gene accounts for under half of them, and the cause for the rest is not known. The sample has approximately 940,000 clones on record, roughly 72% of them singletons. Clones ranked in the top ten supply about 1.5% of the sample. Sequenced: memory CD4+ T cells sorted from blood. This specimen's cell subset or site label, per the study, means: CD45RA-negative fraction. The source of these receptors is a man between 18 and 29 years old in good health.

The V call is TRBV27, the J call TRBJ1-1; no reliable D call. Germline V gene lookup returns CDR1 MNHEY and CDR2 SMNVEV (reference sequence). The V and J ends lost 3 bases and 5 bases respectively, with 16 bases between them. CDR3 length equals 15 residues. Here the CDR3 reads CASSFGSGIRTEAFF. In DNA form, the CDR3 reads TGTGCCAGCAGTTTTGGGTCCGGAATAAGGACTGAAGCTTTCTTT.

This clone was detected only once. The gene calls are TRBV7-6 and TRBJ2-7; TRBD2 matches at 13 bases. Germline CDR1 SGHVS, CDR2 FNYEAQ. The ends lost 2 bases at V and 3 bases at J; junction bases unmatched: 7. The CDR3 loop spans 17 amino acids. The CDR3 nucleotides are TGTGCCAGCAGCTTAAGACTAGCGGGAGGCACAAACTACGAGCAGTACTTC. It encodes CASSLRLAGGTNYEQYF.

This clone was recorded once. The chain combines TRBV5-1 with TRBJ2-2; tentatively, D is TRBD2 (6 bases). Trimming shortened V by 0 bases and J by 7 bases, and 10 bases separated the two germline ends. The CDR3 runs to 14 residues. CDR1 and CDR2 (germline): SGHRS, YFSETQ. The DNA of the CDR3 is TGCGCCAGCAGCTTGGGCGGGACGGTCGGGGAGCTGTTTTTT. This sequence encodes CASSLGGTVGELFF.

The V and J genes are TRBV7-9 and TRBJ1-2; possible D gene TRBD1, 6 bases. The germline V and J ends were trimmed by 2 bases and 11 bases, with 12 bases remaining between them. Germline V gene lookup returns CDR1 SEHNR and CDR2 FQNEAQ (reference sequence). The CDR3 has 12 residues. The CDR3 nucleotides read TGTGCCAGCAGCTTAATCCCCGACAGGTACACCTTC. Its protein is CASSLIPDRYTF.

This clone was seen once. The rearrangement joins TRBV9 to TRBJ1-3, with TRBD1 as a possible D gene (5 bases). Trimming left V 1 base short and J 8 bases short, with 13 bases between. The CDR3 is 14 residues long. The germline CDR1 and CDR2 sequences are SGDLS and YYNGEE. The CDR3 DNA reads TGTGCCAGCAGCGTAAATTGGGGCTTGGACACCATATATTTT. Translated: CASSVNWGLDTIYF.

The chain recombines TRBV18 with TRBJ1-2, with a weak D call TRBD1 (5 bases). CDR3 size: 15 residues. V was trimmed by 0 bases and J by 2 bases, leaving 10 bases between them. Per the germline V gene, CDR1 is KGHSH and CDR2 is LQKENI. The CDR3 loop reads CASSPPGDRNYGYTF. The CDR3 DNA follows: TGTGCCAGCTCACCACCGGGAGACAGAAACTATGGCTACACCTTC.

For this clone: This CDR3 is also generated by other DNA sequences in the sample. The rearrangement joins TRBV28 to TRBJ2-1; D ambiguous. The ends were cut back, 3 bases at V and 5 bases at J, with 5 bases in the middle. Germline CDR1 is MDHEN and CDR2 is SYDVKM. CDR3 length equals 12 residues. This CDR3 is CASSLLNNEQFF. In DNA, the CDR3 is TGTGCCAGCAGTTTGTTAAACAATGAGCAGTTCTTC.

This chain connects TRBV2 to TRBJ1-2, with a possible D match to TRBD1 (6 bases). Per germline, CDR1 SNHLY and CDR2 FYNNEI. Trimming took 2 bases from V and 8 from J, leaving 18 bases between them. This CDR3 region has 15 residues. The CDR3 here is CASSERDKRDGGYTF. The CDR3 region has the DNA TGTGCCAGCAGTGAAAGGGACAAAAGGGATGGGGGCTACACCTTC.

The chain uses TRBV11-2 and TRBJ2-7; D possibly corresponds to TRBD2 (5 bases). The germline V and J ends were trimmed by 5 bases and 6 bases, with 14 bases remaining between them. The CDR3 covers 13 residues. Per the germline V gene, CDR1 is SGHAT and CDR2 is FQNNGV. CDR3 loop: CASSPGLTSEQYF. The CDR3 DNA follows: TGTGCCAGCAGCCCAGGACTGACGAGCGAGCAGTACTTC. Using reference TRBV11-2 and TRBJ2-7 for the parts outside the CDR3, the full variable domain is EAGVAQSPRYKIIEKRQSVAFWCNPISGHATLYWYQQILGQGPKLLIQFQNNGVVDDSQLPKDRFSAERLKGVDSTLKIQPAKLEDSAVYLCASSPGLTSEQYFGPGTRLTVT.

The chain joins TRBV19 to TRBJ2-7; 12 bases align to TRBD1. Trimming at V came to 3 bases and at J to 3 bases, leaving 3 bases not matched to a gene. CDR3 length: 15 amino acids. The germline V gene encodes CDR1 LNHDA and CDR2 SQIVND (reference sequence). This CDR3 is CASSMGQGAFYEQYF. The CDR3 DNA follows: TGTGCCAGTAGTATGGGACAGGGGGCTTTCTACGAGCAGTACTTC.

The chain's CDR3 is CASSLWVGRQYF. The CDR3 DNA sequence: TGTGCCAGCAGCTTGTGGGTGGGGAGGCAGTACTTC. The chain recombines TRBV5-6 with TRBJ2-7; possibly TRBD2 for D (5 bases). Germline assignment: CDR1 SGHDT and CDR2 YYEEEE. Between the trimmed V and J ends, which lost 1 base and 9 bases, there was a span of 11 bases. The CDR3 totals 12 residues.

This chain connects TRBV7-2 to TRBJ2-7; 9 positions match TRBD2. Germline V gene sequence: CDR1 SGHTA, CDR2 FQGNSA. There are 17 residues in the CDR3. The V segment lost 1 base and the J segment 4 bases; nucleotides outside the gene matches: 11. CDR3 nucleotide sequence: TGTGCCAGCAGCTTAGTCGATAGGCGGGAGGGTGAATACGAGCAGTACTTC. Its protein product is CASSLVDRREGEYEQYF.

The gene calls are TRBV10-3 and TRBJ1-1; unclear D gene. Germline CDR1 is ENHRY and CDR2 is SYGVKD. The CDR3 length is 15 residues. V was trimmed by 0 bases and J by 3 bases, leaving 11 bases between them. The chain's CDR3 is CAISESKPSYTEAFF. The CDR3, as DNA: TGTGCCATCAGTGAGTCGAAGCCTAGCTACACTGAAGCTTTCTTT.

J is TRBJ1-6 and V is TRBV18; 10 nucleotides align to TRBD1. Germline values: CDR1 KGHSH, CDR2 LQKENI. The CDR3 loop spans 18 amino acids. The trim removed 3 bases at V and 10 bases at J, leaving 15 bases unmatched. The CDR3, as DNA: TGTGCCAGCTCACCGCGATTAGGGACAGGGGAGTCCAGATCACCCCTCCACTTT. Translating it yields CASSPRLGTGESRSPLHF. Based on the CDR3 plus reference TRBV18 and TRBJ1-6, the full variable domain is NAGVMQNPRHLVRRRGQEARLRCSPMKGHSHVYWYRQLPEEGLKFMVYLQKENIIDESGMPKERFSAEFPKEGPSILRIQQVVRGDSAAYFCASSPRLGTGESRSPLHFGNGTRLTVT.

Points on this clone: A junction boundary mismatches the germline segment, possibly from a read error. The chain links TRBV5-5 to TRBJ2-7; 8 positions match TRBD1. CDR3 length: 17 amino acids. In germline, CDR1 is SGHKS, CDR2 YYEKEE (reference sequence). CDR3 sequence: CASSPGFVDRASNEQYF. Written as DNA, the CDR3 is TGTGCCAGCAGCCCGGGTTTCGTGGACAGGGCCTCCAACGAGCAGTACTTC.